This T cell receptor beta chain came from a study of cytomegalovirus exposure and HLA in healthy donors. General study results and limits: In a later analysis, parvovirus B19, influenza, CMV and Epstein-Barr virus appeared linked to several top co-occurrence clusters.

Per germline, CDR1 MNHEY and CDR2 SVGAGI. V was pared by 0 bases and J by 7 bases, with 10 bases between. The CDR3 runs 14 residues. The PCR used 60 Vbeta and 13 Jbeta primers. Assay used: immunoSEQ multiplex PCR; TCRdb lists only in-frame clones, some missing. The profile shows under 200,000 clones, around 79% of them singletons. This clone was recorded a few times. Its matching antigen is unknown. The chain links TRBV6-5 to TRBJ1-5; D remains unclear. This TCR was recovered from a male donor in good health and CMV-seropositive. The sequencing sample was made of PBMCs. CDR3 in DNA: TGTGCCAGCAGTTACTCAGGAGGGAACCAGCCCCAGCATTTT. This encodes CASSYSGGNQPQHF.